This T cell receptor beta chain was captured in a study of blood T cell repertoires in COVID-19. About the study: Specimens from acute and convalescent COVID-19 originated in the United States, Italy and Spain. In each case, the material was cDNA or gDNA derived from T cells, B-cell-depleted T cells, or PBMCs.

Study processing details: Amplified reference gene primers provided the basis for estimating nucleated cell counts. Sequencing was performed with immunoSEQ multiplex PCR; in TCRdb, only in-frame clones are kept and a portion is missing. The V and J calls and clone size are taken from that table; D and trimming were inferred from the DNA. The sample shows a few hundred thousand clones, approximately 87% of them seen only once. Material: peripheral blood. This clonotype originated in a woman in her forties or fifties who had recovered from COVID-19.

The CDR3 sequence: CASSGPGTSGKTDTQYF. The CDR3 coding sequence is TGTGCCAGCAGTGGCCCCGGGACTAGCGGGAAGACAGATACGCAGTATTTT. The chain has TRBV9 and TRBJ2-3, with 13 bases aligning to TRBD2. The ends lost 5 bases at V and 3 bases at J; junction bases unmatched: 9. The CDR3 contains 17 residues. Germline CDR1 reads SGDLS; CDR2 reads YYNGEE.